This T cell receptor beta chain derives from a study of blood T cell repertoires in COVID-19. Sequencing was performed with immunoSEQ multiplex PCR; in TCRdb, only in-frame clones are kept and a portion is missing. The sample contains approximately 360,000 clones, around nine tenths of which appear only once. As to this clone: Other nucleotide sequences in the sample specify the same CDR3.

Sample: PBMCs or T cells enriched from blood (not recorded which). The TCR originated in a woman aged 25 to 45 with acute COVID-19.

The CDR3 spells CASRVPGQGTYEQYF. CDR3 in DNA: TGTGCCAGCAGAGTACCGGGACAGGGGACCTACGAGCAGTACTTC. The chain couples TRBV6-5 to TRBJ2-7; 10 bases are a match to TRBD1. Germline values: CDR1 MNHEY, CDR2 SVGAGI. This CDR3 is 15 amino acids long. Unmatched junction bases numbered 7, after V lost 6 bases and J lost 2 bases.